Listed below are T cell receptor beta chains from one sample, sequenced in a study of blood T cell repertoires in COVID-19. Libraries were prepared by immunoSEQ multiplex PCR; TCRdb keeps only in-frame clonotypes and omits some of them. The data contain a few hundred thousand clones, around 89% of them singletons. The material sequenced was PBMCs or T cells enriched from blood (not recorded which). These receptors were taken from a woman aged 40 to 50 with acute COVID-19. CDR3s include the opening cysteine and the closing phenylalanine or tryptophan. D genes are given only for firm matches.

D gene: TRBD2
V gene: TRBV3-1/TRBV3-2
J gene: TRBJ2-5
CDR3 DNA: TGTGCCAGCAGCCGGTCCGGGTCGCGGGGGGGCCAAGAGACCCAGTACTTC
CDR3 protein: CASSRSGSRGGQETQYF

D gene: NA
V gene: TRBV4-3
J gene: TRBJ2-5
CDR3 DNA: TGCGCCAGCAGCCAAGGAACTAGCTCTCTTAGAGAGACCCAGTACTTC
CDR3 protein: CASSQGTSSLRETQYF

D gene: NA
V gene: TRBV27
J gene: TRBJ1-2
CDR3 DNA: TGTGCCAGCACACCTTTCGGGGGGAACTATGGCTACACCTTC
CDR3 protein: CASTPFGGNYGYTF

D gene: NA
V gene: TRBV4-3
J gene: TRBJ1-1
CDR3 DNA: TGCGCCAGCAGCCAAGATGAGGCGGGGGGGAGAACTGAAGCTTTCTTT
CDR3 protein: CASSQDEAGGRTEAFF

D gene: TRBD1
V gene: TRBV6-2/TRBV6-3
J gene: TRBJ1-6
CDR3 DNA: TGTGCCAGCAGTCACCAGACAGGGGGAAGCTCCTATAATTCACCCCTCCACTTT
CDR3 protein: CASSHQTGGSSYNSPLHF

D gene: NA
V gene: TRBV3-1/TRBV3-2
J gene: TRBJ1-4
CDR3 DNA: TGTGCCAGCAGCCCAAAGATGGACAGCCGAAACAAAACTAATGAAAAACTGTTTTTT
CDR3 protein: CASSPKMDSRNKTNEKLFF

D gene: TRBD1
V gene: TRBV2
J gene: TRBJ1-3
CDR3 DNA: TGTGCCAGCAGGGACAGGGTATACTCTGGAAACACCATATATTTT
CDR3 protein: CASRDRVYSGNTIYF

D gene: TRBD1
V gene: TRBV5-4
J gene: TRBJ1-2
CDR3 DNA: TGTGCCAGCAGTCCGGGACAGGGGGCTGCTAGGTATGGCTACACCTTC
CDR3 protein: CASSPGQGAARYGYTF

D gene: TRBD1
V gene: TRBV20-1
J gene: TRBJ1-1
CDR3 DNA: TGCAGTGCTTGGGACAGGGAAGCTTTCTTT
CDR3 protein: CSAWDREAFF

D gene: NA
V gene: TRBV4-2
J gene: TRBJ1-6
CDR3 DNA: TGTGCCAGCAGCCAAGAAAACTCGGGAATTAATTCACCCCTCCACTTT
CDR3 protein: CASSQENSGINSPLHF

D gene: NA
V gene: TRBV29-1
J gene: TRBJ1-1
CDR3 DNA: TGCAGCGTCCGGCGGGGGGGGTACGCTGAAGCTTTCTTT
CDR3 protein: CSVRRGGYAEAFF

D gene: NA
V gene: TRBV3-1/TRBV3-2
J gene: TRBJ1-3
CDR3 DNA: TGTGCCAGCAGCCGATTGTCTGGGGGCGCTGGAAACACCATATATTTT
CDR3 protein: CASSRLSGGAGNTIYF

D gene: TRBD1
V gene: TRBV5-1
J gene: TRBJ1-3
CDR3 DNA: TGCGCCAGCAGCACGGACAGGGAAAGTGGAAACACCATATATTTT
CDR3 protein: CASSTDRESGNTIYF

D gene: TRBD1
V gene: TRBV3-1/TRBV3-2
J gene: TRBJ2-7
CDR3 DNA: TGTGCCAGCAGCCATAGAAAGGGACAGGGGGTAACCTACGAGCAGTACTTC
CDR3 protein: CASSHRKGQGVTYEQYF

D gene: NA
V gene: TRBV2
J gene: TRBJ1-2
CDR3 DNA: TGTGCCAGCAGTGGGTTTCGGGGGTCCTATGGCTACACCTTC
CDR3 protein: CASSGFRGSYGYTF

D gene: TRBD1
V gene: TRBV3-1/TRBV3-2
J gene: TRBJ2-3
CDR3 DNA: TGTGCCAGCAGCCACGGGGACAGGGCGACAGATACGCAGTATTTT
CDR3 protein: CASSHGDRATDTQYF

D gene: TRBD1
V gene: TRBV18
J gene: TRBJ1-1
CDR3 DNA: TGTGCCAGCTCACCGGGACAGGGAAACACTGAAGCTTTCTTT
CDR3 protein: CASSPGQGNTEAFF

D gene: TRBD2
V gene: TRBV24-1
J gene: TRBJ2-1
CDR3 DNA: TGTGCCACCAGTGGAATGACTAGCGGGACGGAAGAGCAGTTCTTC
CDR3 protein: CATSGMTSGTEEQFF

D gene: TRBD2
V gene: TRBV7-9
J gene: TRBJ2-3
CDR3 DNA: TGTGCCAGCAAAACCGCCGTAGCGGGAGAAAAAGATACGCAGTATTTT
CDR3 protein: CASKTAVAGEKDTQYF

D gene: NA
V gene: TRBV2
J gene: TRBJ2-7
CDR3 DNA: TGTGCCAGCACACTCCGAGGGGGTTACGAGCAGTACTTC
CDR3 protein: CASTLRGGYEQYF

D gene: TRBD1
V gene: TRBV7-2
J gene: TRBJ1-3
CDR3 DNA: TGTGCCAGCAGCTTGGGGGGACAGGGCAAGAGTGGAAACACCATATATTTT
CDR3 protein: CASSLGGQGKSGNTIYF

D gene: TRBD1
V gene: TRBV5-4
J gene: TRBJ1-3
CDR3 DNA: TGTGCCAGCAGCCCAGGGGGCAACTCTGGAAACACCATATATTTT
CDR3 protein: CASSPGGNSGNTIYF

D gene: TRBD1
V gene: TRBV6-2/TRBV6-3
J gene: TRBJ2-1
CDR3 DNA: TGTGCCAGCAGTTACTCCGGGACAGGTGTAGGGAATGAGCAGTTCTTC
CDR3 protein: CASSYSGTGVGNEQFF

D gene: NA
V gene: TRBV7-9
J gene: TRBJ2-1
CDR3 DNA: TGTGCCAGCAGCTTGAGCGGAACCGGGTTCTTC
CDR3 protein: CASSLSGTGFF

D gene: TRBD1
V gene: TRBV13
J gene: TRBJ1-6
CDR3 DNA: TGTGCCAGCAGTGGGACAGGAGATTCACCCCTCCACTTT
CDR3 protein: CASSGTGDSPLHF

D gene: TRBD2
V gene: TRBV12-5
J gene: TRBJ2-5
CDR3 DNA: TGTGCTAGTGGTTTGGTAAGCGGGACCAGGGACTTC
CDR3 protein: CASGLVSGTRDF